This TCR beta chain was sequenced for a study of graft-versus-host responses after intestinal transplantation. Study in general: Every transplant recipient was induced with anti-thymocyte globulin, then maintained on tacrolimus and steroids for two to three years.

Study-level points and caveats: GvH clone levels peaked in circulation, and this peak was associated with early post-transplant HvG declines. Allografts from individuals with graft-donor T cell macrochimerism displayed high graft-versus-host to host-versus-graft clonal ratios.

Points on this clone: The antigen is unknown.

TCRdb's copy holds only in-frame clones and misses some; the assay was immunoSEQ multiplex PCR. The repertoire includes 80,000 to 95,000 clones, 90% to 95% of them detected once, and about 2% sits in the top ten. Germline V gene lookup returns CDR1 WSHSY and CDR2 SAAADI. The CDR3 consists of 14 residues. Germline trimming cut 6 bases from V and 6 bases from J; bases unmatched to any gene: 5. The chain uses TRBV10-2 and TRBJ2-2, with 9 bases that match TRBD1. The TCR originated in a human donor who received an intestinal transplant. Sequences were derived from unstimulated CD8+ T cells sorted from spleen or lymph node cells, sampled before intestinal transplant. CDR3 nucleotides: TGCGCCAGCAGATTGACAGGGGGACCCGGGGAGCTGTTTTTT. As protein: CASRLTGGPGELFF.